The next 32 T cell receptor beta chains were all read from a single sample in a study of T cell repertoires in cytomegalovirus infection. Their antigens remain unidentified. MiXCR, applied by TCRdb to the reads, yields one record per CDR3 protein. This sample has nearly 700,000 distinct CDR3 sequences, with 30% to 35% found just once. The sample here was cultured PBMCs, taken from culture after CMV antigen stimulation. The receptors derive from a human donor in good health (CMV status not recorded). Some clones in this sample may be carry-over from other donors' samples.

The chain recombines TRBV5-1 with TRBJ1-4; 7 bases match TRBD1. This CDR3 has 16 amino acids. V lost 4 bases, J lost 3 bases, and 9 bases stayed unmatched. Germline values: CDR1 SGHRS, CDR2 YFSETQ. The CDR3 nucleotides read TGCGCCAGCAGCGTGGGGACAGCCGGCTCTAATGAAAAACTGTTTTTT. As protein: CASSVGTAGSNEKLFF.

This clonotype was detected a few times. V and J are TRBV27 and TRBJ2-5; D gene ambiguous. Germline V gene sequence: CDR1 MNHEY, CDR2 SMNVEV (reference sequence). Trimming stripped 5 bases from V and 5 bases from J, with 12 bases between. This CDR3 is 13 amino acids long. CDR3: CASSATPWETQYF. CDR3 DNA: TGTGCCAGCAGTGCCACACCCTGGGAGACCCAGTACTTC.

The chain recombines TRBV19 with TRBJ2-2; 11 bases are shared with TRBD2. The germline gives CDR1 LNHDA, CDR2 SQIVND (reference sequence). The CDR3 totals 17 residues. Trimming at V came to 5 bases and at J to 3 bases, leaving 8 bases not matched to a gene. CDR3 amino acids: CASSHSGRAMDTGELFF. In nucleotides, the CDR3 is TGTGCCAGTAGTCATAGCGGGAGGGCCATGGACACCGGGGAGCTGTTTTTT.

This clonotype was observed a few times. The CDR3 spells CASSFVRGALPLNQPQHF. In DNA form, the CDR3 reads TGTGCCAGCAGTTTTGTTCGGGGAGCCCTCCCCCTTAATCAGCCCCAGCATTTT. V gene TRBV12-3 or TRBV12-4 combines with J gene TRBJ1-5; D is undetermined. V was shortened by 3 bases and J by 4 bases, with 22 bases between the two germline ends. The CDR3 consists of 18 residues.

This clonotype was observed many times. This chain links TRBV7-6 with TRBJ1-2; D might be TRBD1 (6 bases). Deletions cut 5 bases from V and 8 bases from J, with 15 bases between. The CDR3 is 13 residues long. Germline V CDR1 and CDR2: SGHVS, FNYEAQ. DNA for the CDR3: TGTGCCAGCAGCGATCCGGGACAACGGGGCTACACCTTC. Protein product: CASSDPGQRGYTF.

CDR3 residues: CASSFTRPVTGELFF. CDR3 DNA sequence: TGTGCCAGCAGTTTCACCCGACCAGTCACCGGGGAGCTGTTTTTT. The chain has TRBV6-5 and TRBJ2-2, with D hard to call. There are 15 residues in the CDR3. Trimming stripped 4 bases from V and 4 bases from J, with 13 bases between. The germline CDR1 and CDR2 sequences are MNHEY and SVGAGI.

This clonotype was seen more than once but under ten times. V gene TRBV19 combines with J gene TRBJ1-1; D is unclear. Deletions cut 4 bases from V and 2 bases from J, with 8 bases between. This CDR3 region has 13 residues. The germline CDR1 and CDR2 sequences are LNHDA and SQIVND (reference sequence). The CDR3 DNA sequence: TGTGCCAGTAGTAATGGGTTTAACACTGAAGCTTTCTTT. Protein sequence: CASSNGFNTEAFF.

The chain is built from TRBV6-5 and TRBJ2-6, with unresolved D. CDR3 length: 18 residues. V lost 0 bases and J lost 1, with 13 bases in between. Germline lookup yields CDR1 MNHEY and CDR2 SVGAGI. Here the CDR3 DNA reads TGTGCCAGCAGTTACTCTTGGGGATGGAATTCTGGGGCCAACGTCCTGACTTTC. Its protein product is CASSYSWGWNSGANVLTF.

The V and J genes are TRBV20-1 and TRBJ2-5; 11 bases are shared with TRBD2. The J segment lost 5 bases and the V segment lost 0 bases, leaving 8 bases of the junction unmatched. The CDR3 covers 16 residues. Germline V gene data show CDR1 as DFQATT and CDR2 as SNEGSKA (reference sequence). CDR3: CSARDFSGGAGETQYF. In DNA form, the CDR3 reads TGCAGTGCTAGAGATTTTAGCGGGGGGGCTGGGGAGACCCAGTACTTC.

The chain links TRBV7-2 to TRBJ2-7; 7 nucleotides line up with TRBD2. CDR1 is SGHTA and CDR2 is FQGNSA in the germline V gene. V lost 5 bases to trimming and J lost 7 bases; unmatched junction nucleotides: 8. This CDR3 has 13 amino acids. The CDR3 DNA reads TGTGCCAGCAGCCGGGAAAGAGCGGGAGAGCAGTACTTC. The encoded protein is CASSRERAGEQYF. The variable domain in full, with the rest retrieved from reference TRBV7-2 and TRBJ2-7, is GAGVSQSPSNKVTEKGKDVELRCDPISGHTALYWYRQSLGQGLEFLIYFQGNSAPDKSGLPSDRFSAERTGGSVSTLTIQRTQQEDSAVYLCASSRERAGEQYFGPGTRLTVT.

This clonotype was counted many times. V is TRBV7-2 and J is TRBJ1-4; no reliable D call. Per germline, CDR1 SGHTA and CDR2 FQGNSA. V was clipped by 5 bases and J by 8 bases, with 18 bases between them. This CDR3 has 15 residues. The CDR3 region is CASSSDTLMGEKLFF. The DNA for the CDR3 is TGTGCCAGCAGCAGCGACACTCTAATGGGGGAAAAACTGTTTTTT.

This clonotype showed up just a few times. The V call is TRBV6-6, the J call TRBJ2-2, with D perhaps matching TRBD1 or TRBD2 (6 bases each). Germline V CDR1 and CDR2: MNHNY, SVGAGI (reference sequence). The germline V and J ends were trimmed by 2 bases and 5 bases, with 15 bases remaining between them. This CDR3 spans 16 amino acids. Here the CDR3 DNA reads TGTGCCAGCAGTTACAGAGACCAGGGGAGGACCGGGGAGCTGTTTTTT. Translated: CASSYRDQGRTGELFF.

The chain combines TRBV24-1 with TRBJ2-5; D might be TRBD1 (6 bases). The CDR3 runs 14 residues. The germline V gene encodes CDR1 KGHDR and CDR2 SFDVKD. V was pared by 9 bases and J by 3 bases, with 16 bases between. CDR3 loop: CATSPRDNEETQYF. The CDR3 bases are TGTGCCACCTCCCCCCGGGACAACGAAGAGACCCAGTACTTC.

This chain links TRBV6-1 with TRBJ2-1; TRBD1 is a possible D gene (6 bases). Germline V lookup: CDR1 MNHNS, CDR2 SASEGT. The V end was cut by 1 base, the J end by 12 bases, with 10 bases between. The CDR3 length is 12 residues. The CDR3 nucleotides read TGTGCCAGCAGTGAAGGTTTAGGGGGGCAGTTCTTC. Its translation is CASSEGLGGQFF.

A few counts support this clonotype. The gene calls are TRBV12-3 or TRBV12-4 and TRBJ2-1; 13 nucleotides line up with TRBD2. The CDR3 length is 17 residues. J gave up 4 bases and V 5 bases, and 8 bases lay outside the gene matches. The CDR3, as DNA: TGTGCCAGCAGTCGGACTAGCGGGAGAGGAAAGTACAATGAGCAGTTCTTC. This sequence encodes CASSRTSGRGKYNEQFF.

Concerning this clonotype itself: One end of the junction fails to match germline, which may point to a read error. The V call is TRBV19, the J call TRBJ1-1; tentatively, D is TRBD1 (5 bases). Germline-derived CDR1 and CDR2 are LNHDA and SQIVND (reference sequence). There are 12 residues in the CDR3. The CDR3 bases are TGTGCGAGTACCGGTGGGGGCACTGAAGCTTTCTTT. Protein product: CASTGGGTEAFF.

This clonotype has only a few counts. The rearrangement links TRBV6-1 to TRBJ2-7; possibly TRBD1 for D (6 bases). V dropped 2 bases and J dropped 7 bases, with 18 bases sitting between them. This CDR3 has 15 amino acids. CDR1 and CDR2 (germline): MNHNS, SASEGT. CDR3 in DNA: TGTGCCAGCAGTGAACGGGCCCTCAGGGGAGTTGAGCAGTACTTC. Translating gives CASSERALRGVEQYF.

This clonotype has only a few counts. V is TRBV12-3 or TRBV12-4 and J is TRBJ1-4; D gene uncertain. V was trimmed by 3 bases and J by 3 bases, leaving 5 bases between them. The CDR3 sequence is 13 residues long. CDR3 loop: CASSFRANEKLFF. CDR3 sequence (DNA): TGTGCCAGCAGTTTTCGAGCTAATGAAAAACTGTTTTTT.

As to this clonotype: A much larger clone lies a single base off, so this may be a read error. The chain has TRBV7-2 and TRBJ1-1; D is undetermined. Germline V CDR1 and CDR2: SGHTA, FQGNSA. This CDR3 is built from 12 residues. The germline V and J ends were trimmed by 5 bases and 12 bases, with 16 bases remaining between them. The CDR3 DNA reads TGTGCCAGCAGCCCGAGGTCACCTCCGCCTTTCTTT. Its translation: CASSPRSPPPFF.

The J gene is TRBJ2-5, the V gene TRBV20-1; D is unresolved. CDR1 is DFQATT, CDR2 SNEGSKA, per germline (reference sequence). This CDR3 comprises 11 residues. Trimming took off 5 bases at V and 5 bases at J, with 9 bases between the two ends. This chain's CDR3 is CSAGIGETQYF. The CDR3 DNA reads TGCAGTGCTGGGATCGGCGAGACCCAGTACTTC.

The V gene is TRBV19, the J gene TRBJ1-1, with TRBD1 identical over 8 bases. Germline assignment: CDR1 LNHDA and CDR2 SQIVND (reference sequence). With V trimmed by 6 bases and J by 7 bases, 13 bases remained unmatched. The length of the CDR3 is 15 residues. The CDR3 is CASRGKGTGGNEAFF. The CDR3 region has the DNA TGTGCCAGTAGAGGGAAGGGTACAGGGGGGAATGAAGCTTTCTTT.

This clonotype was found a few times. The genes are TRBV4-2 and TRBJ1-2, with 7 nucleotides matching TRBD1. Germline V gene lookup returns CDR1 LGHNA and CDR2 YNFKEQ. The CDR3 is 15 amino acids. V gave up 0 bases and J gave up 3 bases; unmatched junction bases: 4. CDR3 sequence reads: CASSQDPGQHYGYTF. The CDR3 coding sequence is TGTGCCAGCAGCCAAGATCCGGGACAGCACTATGGCTACACCTTC.

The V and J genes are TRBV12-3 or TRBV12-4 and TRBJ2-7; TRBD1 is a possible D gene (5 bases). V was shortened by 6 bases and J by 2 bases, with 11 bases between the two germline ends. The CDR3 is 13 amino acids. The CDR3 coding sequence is TGTGCCAGCAGACAGTCACAGGCCTACGAGCAGTACTTC. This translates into CASRQSQAYEQYF.

The CDR3, as DNA: TGTGCCAGCAGCTTAGCGATCCAGGGGGTAGATTTCTTT. It specifies CASSLAIQGVDFF. The chain employs TRBV7-6 and TRBJ1-1; 7 bases line up with TRBD1. Germline CDR1 is SGHVS and CDR2 is FNYEAQ. With V trimmed by 0 bases and J by 13 bases, 8 bases remained unmatched. The CDR3 runs 13 residues. Together with reference TRBV7-6 and TRBJ1-1, the CDR3 gives the full variable domain: GAGVSQSPRYKVTKRGQDVALRCDPISGHVSLYWYRQALGQGPEFLTYFNYEAQQDKSGLPNDRFSAERPEGSISTLTIQRTEQRDSAMYRCASSLAIQGVDFFGQGTRLTVV.

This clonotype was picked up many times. The DNA for the CDR3 is TGTGCCAGCAGGAAAGCGGGAGGCGCCTACAATGAGCAGTTCTTC. It encodes CASRKAGGAYNEQFF. The chain employs TRBV2 and TRBJ2-1, with 9 positions matching TRBD2. This CDR3 is 15 amino acids long. Germline values: CDR1 SNHLY, CDR2 FYNNEI. The V gene end was trimmed by 6 bases and the J gene end by 2 bases; junction bases not matched to a gene: 5.

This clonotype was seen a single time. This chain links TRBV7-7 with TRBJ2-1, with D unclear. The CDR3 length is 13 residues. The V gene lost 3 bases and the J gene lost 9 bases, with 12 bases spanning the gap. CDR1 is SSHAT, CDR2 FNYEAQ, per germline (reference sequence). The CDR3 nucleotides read TGTGCCAGCAGCTTTGGGTGGGCTAGTGAGCAGTTCTTC. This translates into CASSFGWASEQFF. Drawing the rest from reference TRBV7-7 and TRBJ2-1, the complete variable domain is GAGVSQSPRYKVTKRGQDVTLRCDPISSHATLYWYQQALGQGPEFLTYFNYEAQPDKSGLPSDRFSAERPEGSISTLTIQRTEQRDSAMYRCASSFGWASEQFFGPGTRLTVL.

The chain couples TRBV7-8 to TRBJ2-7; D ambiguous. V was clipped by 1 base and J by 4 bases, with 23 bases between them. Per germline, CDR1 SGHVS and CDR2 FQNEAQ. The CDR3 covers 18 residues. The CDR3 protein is CASSLGPWAGRSVYEQYF. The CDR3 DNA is TGTGCCAGCAGCTTAGGCCCGTGGGCAGGAAGGTCTGTATACGAGCAGTACTTC.

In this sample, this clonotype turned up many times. The DNA for the CDR3 is TGTGCCAGCAGCTCCCTCCCCCGAGAGACCCAGTACTTC. It is translated as CASSSLPRETQYF. V and J are TRBV7-2 and TRBJ2-5; D is unclear. Germline CDR1 reads SGHTA; CDR2 reads FQGNSA. V was clipped by 4 bases and J by 4 bases, with 10 bases between them. The CDR3 is 13 residues long.

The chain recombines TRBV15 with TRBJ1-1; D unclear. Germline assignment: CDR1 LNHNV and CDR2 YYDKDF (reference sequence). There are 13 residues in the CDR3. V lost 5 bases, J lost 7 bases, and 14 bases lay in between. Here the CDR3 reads CATSPRRTSEAFF. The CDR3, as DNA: TGTGCCACCAGCCCCCGTCGGACGAGTGAAGCTTTCTTT.

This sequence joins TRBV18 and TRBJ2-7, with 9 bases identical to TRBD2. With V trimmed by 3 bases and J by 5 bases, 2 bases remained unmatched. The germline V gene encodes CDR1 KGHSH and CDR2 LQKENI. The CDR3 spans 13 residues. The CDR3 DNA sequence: TGTGCCAGCTCACCGAGCGGGAGGAACGAGCAGTACTTC. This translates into CASSPSGRNEQYF.

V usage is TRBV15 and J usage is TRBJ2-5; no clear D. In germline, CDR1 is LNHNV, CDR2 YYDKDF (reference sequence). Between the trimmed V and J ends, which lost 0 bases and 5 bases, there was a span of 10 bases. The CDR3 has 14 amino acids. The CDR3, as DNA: TGTGCCACCAGCAGAGATTCGGTGGGGGAGACCCAGTACTTC. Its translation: CATSRDSVGETQYF.

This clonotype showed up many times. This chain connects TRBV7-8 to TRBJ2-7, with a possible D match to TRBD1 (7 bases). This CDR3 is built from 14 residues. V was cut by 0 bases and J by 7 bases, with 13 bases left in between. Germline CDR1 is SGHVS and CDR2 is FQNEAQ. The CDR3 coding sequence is TGTGCCAGCAGCTTAGCAGGGCCAGGGGGGGAGCAGTACTTC. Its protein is CASSLAGPGGEQYF.